The rows below give T cell receptor beta chains drawn from one sample of a study of T cell responses to AZD1222 COVID-19 vaccine. The repertoire was sequenced with immunoSEQ multiplex PCR; TCRdb's copy has only in-frame clones and lacks some. The table shows over 65,000 clones, with around 73% occurring only once. The specimen comprised peripheral blood, sampled on day 0 of AZD1222 vaccination. The receptor source for this set is an adult in good health. Each CDR3 is given with its conserved first and last residue. Not every row has a clone size; where given, it reads once, few, many or a size class.

v_call,j_call,clone_size,cdr3_aa
TRBV10-3,TRBJ1-5,.,CAISEGVSNQPQHF
TRBV7-9,TRBJ1-6,.,CASSLPGLNSPLHF
TRBV3-1/TRBV3-2,TRBJ2-1,.,CASSLTGVEQFF
TRBV30,TRBJ1-2,.,CAWTTDRGYGYTF
TRBV18,TRBJ2-7,.,CASSREGSGSPQYF
TRBV5-5,TRBJ1-2,.,CASSLKRYYGYTF
TRBV5-1,TRBJ2-5,.,CASSFETGSKTQYF
TRBV2,TRBJ2-5,.,CASTGTGRQETQYF
TRBV9,TRBJ2-2,once,CASSWTTDTGELFF
TRBV11-2,TRBJ2-5,.,CASSLGRGQETQYF
TRBV5-1,TRBJ2-3,once,CASKRVGGGSTDTQYF
TRBV7-8,TRBJ1-5,.,CASSSTLIGQPSDQPQHF
TRBV6-5,TRBJ2-7,.,CASSSTEYEQYF
TRBV7-9,TRBJ1-6,.,CASSLAAYSPLHF
TRBV5-1,TRBJ1-6,.,CASSVGTTSPLHF
TRBV10-3,TRBJ1-1,.,CAISVGITEAFF
TRBV3-1/TRBV3-2,TRBJ2-1,.,CASNRKTAYNEQFF
TRBV5-4,TRBJ1-3,many,CASSLAQGLGNTIYF
TRBV6-6,TRBJ1-6,few,CASRGSWNSPLHF
TRBV19,TRBJ2-1,.,CASSIRQGGALQFF
TRBV5-6,TRBJ1-2,.,CASSLYGRLGGYTF
TRBV10-2,TRBJ1-3,few,CASSEFRNTIYF
TRBV18,TRBJ2-5,.,CASSDSSETQYF
TRBV6-5,TRBJ2-3,.,CASRTTPRRTDTQYF
TRBV24-1,TRBJ2-7,.,CATSSQGYEQYF
TRBV9,TRBJ1-6,.,CASNRDSNSPLHF
TRBV6-5,TRBJ1-4,few,CASRNPQDFKLFF
TRBV11-1,TRBJ2-3,.,CASSSGLLGKYF
TRBV12-3/TRBV12-4,TRBJ2-7,few,CASRDTGTPVQYF
TRBV6-6,TRBJ1-5,.,CASSYWQGEGQPQHF
TRBV3-1/TRBV3-2,TRBJ1-2,.,CASSQDLRGAGYTF
TRBV7-9,TRBJ1-3,.,CASRMGEGNTIYF
TRBV27,TRBJ1-2,.,CASSSRLGTAGYTF
TRBV6-6,TRBJ2-2,.,CASSLGDGTGELFF
TRBV13,TRBJ2-5,.,CASSRQETQYF
TRBV5-4,TRBJ2-3,.,CASSLGLAGGDTQYF
TRBV7-9,TRBJ1-4,.,CASSLAQEGEKLFF
TRBV10-1,TRBJ1-6,.,CASRRGQRLSSYNSPLHF
TRBV13,TRBJ1-3,.,CASSFWTRSGNTIYF
TRBV14,TRBJ1-1,.,CASSQGWGTEAFF
TRBV5-1,TRBJ2-1,.,CASSLLGRGSYNEQFF
TRBV5-1,TRBJ1-2,once,CASSFPGEANYGYTF
TRBV7-2,TRBJ2-2,.,CASSSQPLANTGELFF
TRBV10-3,TRBJ1-5,.,CAISELNQPQHF
TRBV4-2,TRBJ2-7,once,CASSRGILSGSLTYEQYF
TRBV27,TRBJ1-6,.,CASRGVGYSPLHF
TRBV18,TRBJ1-2,.,CASSPESWGAGYTF